These T cell receptor beta chains were read from a single sample in a study of blood T cell repertoires in COVID-19. The table came from immunoSEQ multiplex PCR; TCRdb's copy has only in-frame clones and leaves some out. The data show approximately 240,000 clones, around nine tenths seen once. Source material: peripheral blood. The receptors were sampled from a woman between 40 and 50 years old who had recovered from COVID-19. The CDR3 runs from the conserved cysteine through the conserved F or W. The D gene is left open where the match is weak. Clone size is given for some rows only: seen once, a few or many times, or a class if the clone is expanded.

TRBV5-6	16	once	TRBJ2-4	NA	CASSGESGIAKNIQYF	TGTGCCAGCAGCGGGGAGAGCGGAATAGCCAAAAACATTCAGTACTTC
TRBV7-2	17	NA	TRBJ1-1	NA	CASSPTRQRNMNTEAFF	TGTGCCAGCAGCCCGACCAGACAGAGAAATATGAACACTGAAGCTTTCTTT
TRBV23-1	18	NA	TRBJ1-6	NA	CASSLRPRATSYNSPLHF	TGCGCCAGCAGTCTCAGGCCCCGCGCTACCTCCTATAATTCACCCCTCCACTTT
TRBV7-2	16	NA	TRBJ1-4	TRBD1	CASSLWGQGGSEKLFF	TGTGCCAGCAGCTTATGGGGACAGGGAGGGAGTGAAAAACTGTTTTTT
TRBV19	19	once	TRBJ2-4	TRBD1	CASSNPPRDRGRGKNIQYF	TGTGCCAGTAGTAACCCCCCGCGGGACAGGGGAAGGGGCAAAAACATTCAGTACTTC
TRBV19	15	NA	TRBJ2-2	NA	CASSAQLATPGELFF	TGTGCCAGTAGTGCCCAACTAGCTACCCCCGGGGAGCTGTTTTTT
TRBV18	15	NA	TRBJ2-5	TRBD1	CASSPGTAHGETQYF	TGTGCCAGCTCACCCGGGACAGCCCACGGAGAGACCCAGTACTTC
TRBV5-1	16	NA	TRBJ2-7	TRBD2	CASRPGLAGGHYEQYF	TGCGCCAGCCGCCCGGGACTAGCGGGAGGGCACTACGAGCAGTACTTC
TRBV6-2/TRBV6-3	16	once	TRBJ2-7	TRBD2	CASSLPGTSGIYEQYF	TGTGCCAGCAGTCTGCCCGGGACTAGCGGGATATACGAGCAGTACTTC
TRBV5-1	16	once	TRBJ2-7	NA	CASSPTPTEVVYEQYF	TGCGCCAGCAGCCCCACCCCGACGGAGGTGGTTTACGAGCAGTACTTC
TRBV28	16	NA	TRBJ2-5	NA	CASSSLLTQFQETQYF	TGTGCCAGCAGTTCCCTATTAACACAGTTCCAAGAGACCCAGTACTTC
TRBV2	16	NA	TRBJ1-5	NA	CASSPTGTYSNQPQHF	TGTGCCAGCAGCCCCACAGGGACCTATAGCAATCAGCCCCAGCATTTT
TRBV5-8	15	NA	TRBJ1-2	TRBD1	CASSYTTGVPYGYTF	TGTGCCAGCAGCTACACTACAGGGGTACCCTATGGCTACACCTTC
TRBV4-2	16	once	TRBJ2-5	TRBD1	CASSQRPTGQGETQYF	TGTGCCAGCAGCCAAAGACCGACAGGGCAGGGGGAGACCCAGTACTTC
TRBV18	14	NA	TRBJ1-1	TRBD1	CASSPQGAETEAFF	TGTGCCAGCTCACCCCAGGGGGCGGAGACTGAAGCTTTCTTT
TRBV7-8	15	NA	TRBJ2-7	NA	CASSSGAGRTYEQYF	TGTGCCAGCAGCTCAGGGGCAGGTCGAACCTACGAGCAGTACTTC
TRBV12-3/TRBV12-4	12	few	TRBJ2-1	NA	CASSPPGSEQFF	TGTGCCAGCAGTCCCCCGGGGTCTGAGCAGTTCTTC